This TCR beta chain was identified in a study of blood T cell repertoires in COVID-19 (dated by TCRdb to the early 2020s). At the level of the whole study: Samples covering the acute and convalescent phases of COVID-19 were provided by collaborators in the United States, Italy and Spain. The samples were drawn from the first 160 participants of the ongoing ImmuneRACE study and from 1,254 subjects provided by 6 global collaborators. The repertoires were made available in a free public database intended to serve as a resource for research on the immune response to SARS-CoV-2. Subjects who had been exposed to COVID-19, were actively infected with it, or had recovered from it provided the deeply sampled blood TCRbeta repertoires that made up the dataset. The prospective study material was composed of cDNA or gDNA derived from T cells, B-cell-depleted T cells, or PBMCs. Where available, HLA class I and class II types were taken from metadata supplied by the sample provider and were not determined by assay-based typing. The sample metadata nearly always contained a de-identified subject ID, COVID-19 status, age in years and sex. What the authors observed across the whole study: The quantity of clinical and demographic metadata differed by source and by participant and was supplied without curation.

Spanning cysteine to phenylalanine, the CDR3 consists of 14 amino acids. Just CDR3 DNA is preserved here, 42 bases in frame from base 1. V gives up 0 bases and J gives up 1 base, and the segment between their germline ends measures 5 bases. In the germline V gene, CDR1 corresponds to SGHRS and CDR2 to YFSETQ. TCRbeta CDR3 regions were amplified from genomic DNA using the immunoSEQ Assay, a bias-controlled multiplex PCR. The original methods were these. The number of nucleated cells in each sample was estimated from the amplification of reference gene primers within the assay. To quantify the absolute abundance of each unique TCRbeta CDR3 rearrangement, sequence reads were collapsed and filtered. For each sample, productive Simpson clonality was calculated by taking the square root of Simpson's diversity index across productive rearrangements. The source is immuneACCESS, and TCRdb retained only in-frame sequences with V and J called. Part of the clones is not carried over; for the studies checked, unresolved V genes explain less than half of this, and the remainder is unexplained. That table is the source of V, J and clone size, and D and trimming were worked out from the DNA. Counted in this sample were about 250,000 clones; approximately 83% of them appeared once. The ten top clones hold 8.9% of the sample.

Each collaborating institution followed its own protocols to collect whole blood in K2EDTA tubes. For TCRbeta analysis, collaborator samples were shipped as frozen whole blood, as isolated PBMCs, or as DNA extracted from either sample type. On this clone: It lacks a known antigen. Nothing much larger sits one base from this clone, and base qualities are not available. Other nucleotide sequences in the sample specify the same CDR3.

This receptor was obtained from a man older than 75 with acute or convalescent COVID-19. The rearrangement joined TRBV5-1 to TRBJ1-5; no D gene can be assigned with confidence. Sequenced sample: peripheral blood. CDR3 sequence: CASSLGGSNQPQHF. Read as DNA, the sequence is TGCGCCAGCAGCTTGGGAGGGAGCAATCAGCCCCAGCATTTT.